The 9 T cell receptor beta chains reported below all come from one sample, sequenced in a study of vaccination and CD4 T cells after COVID-19. Noted treatment: roughly 11-day PBMC culture with coronavirus spike peptide pools or control peptides (ViraFEST assay). Gathered ahead of the COVID-19 pandemic (2011-2018) were the CD4+ T cells of the unexposed donor. Sequenced with the Oncomine TCR Beta short-read assay was DNA taken from cultured CD4+ T cells. After culture, CD4+ T cells served as the source for genomic DNA extraction. TCRdb recomputed calls from the PCR reads with MiXCR, one row per CDR3 protein. The table records over 7,500 distinct CDR3 sequences, less than 45% of them present only once. The antigens for these receptors are not known. Sequences were obtained from CD4+ T cells from blood, cultured in vitro. Every receptor here comes from a human donor in good health.

A few counts support this clonotype. The J gene is TRBJ2-2, the V gene TRBV7-9; no clear D. CDR1 is SEHNR and CDR2 is FQNEAQ in the germline V gene (reference sequence). V gave up 5 bases and J gave up 7 bases, with 11 bases separating them. The CDR3 totals 13 residues. This chain's CDR3 is CASSLSGDGELFF. The CDR3 DNA follows: TGTGCCAGCAGCCTTAGTGGTGACGGGGAGCTGTTTTTT.

The rearrangement links TRBV10-3 to TRBJ1-6; 9 positions agree with TRBD1. Per germline, CDR1 ENHRY and CDR2 SYGVKD. J lost 8 bases, V lost 10 bases, and 6 bases had no gene match. The CDR3 is made up of 13 amino acids. CDR3 nucleotide sequence: TGTGCCAGCTCGGGACAGGGCGATTCACCCCTCCACTTT. Its protein is CASSGQGDSPLHF.

The gene calls are TRBV20-1 and TRBJ2-1; 12 bases are shared with TRBD2. The CDR3 is made up of 19 amino acids. J gave up 0 bases and V 6 bases, and 15 bases lay outside the gene matches. CDR1 is DFQATT and CDR2 is SNEGSKA in the germline V gene (reference sequence). Written as DNA, the CDR3 is TGCAGTGCAATCCTAGCGGGAGGGCCCCGTCTTAGCTCCTACAATGAGCAGTTCTTC. Encoded protein: CSAILAGGPRLSSYNEQFF.

This CDR3 is CASSLRTGDNSPLHF. DNA of the CDR3: TGTGCCAGCAGCTTGAGGACAGGGGATAATTCACCCCTCCACTTT. The chain combines TRBV5-4 with TRBJ1-6, with TRBD1 identical over 9 bases. CDR1 SGHNT and CDR2 YYREEE come from the germline V gene (reference sequence). The CDR3 runs 15 residues. Losses at the gene ends were 1 base for V and 5 bases for J; bases not matched to a gene: 1.

The chain links TRBV7-6 to TRBJ2-2, with D uncertain. The ends were cut back, 7 bases at V and 3 bases at J, with 12 bases in the middle. Per the germline V gene, CDR1 is SGHVS and CDR2 is FNYEAQ. The CDR3 loop spans 14 amino acids. The CDR3 is CASTEQSDTGELFF. In DNA, the CDR3 is TGTGCCAGCACGGAGCAGTCGGACACCGGGGAGCTGTTTTTT.

In its sample, this clonotype was seen a few times. The rearrangement joins TRBV6-4 to TRBJ2-2, with 8 bases aligning to TRBD2. V was clipped by 0 bases and J by 1 base; unmatched bases: 1. There are 16 residues in the CDR3. The germline CDR1 and CDR2 sequences are MRHNA and SNTAGT. This CDR3 reads CASSDSGTRNTGELFF. The CDR3 DNA follows: TGTGCCAGCAGTGACTCAGGGACTAGGAACACCGGGGAGCTGTTTTTT.

V gene TRBV6-1 combines with J gene TRBJ2-3; TRBD2 matches 12 bases. J lost 8 bases, V lost 4 bases, and 4 bases had no gene match. The CDR3 has 14 amino acids. The germline V gene has CDR1 MNHNS and CDR2 SASEGT. The CDR3 DNA is TGTGCCAGCAGTGGACTAGCGGGAGCAGGTACGCAGTATTTT. Protein product: CASSGLAGAGTQYF.

This chain connects TRBV20-1 to TRBJ1-1; 7 bases match TRBD1. The germline V gene encodes CDR1 DFQATT and CDR2 SNEGSKA (reference sequence). The CDR3 spans 15 residues. With 0 bases clipped from V and 5 bases from J, the junction kept 9 bases outside the gene matches. CDR3 residues: CSARDPDRVGTEAFF. The CDR3 nucleotides read TGCAGTGCTAGAGATCCCGACAGGGTAGGAACTGAAGCTTTCTTT.

The chain combines TRBV7-2 with TRBJ2-1, with 7 bases that match TRBD2. The CDR3 is 14 amino acids. V shed 0 bases and J 9 bases; nucleotides not matched to a gene: 5. Germline CDR1 reads SGHTA; CDR2 reads FQGNSA. The CDR3 DNA reads TGTGCCAGCAGCTTAGCGCTTGCGGGAGCTGAGCAGTTCTTC. The encoded protein is CASSLALAGAEQFF.